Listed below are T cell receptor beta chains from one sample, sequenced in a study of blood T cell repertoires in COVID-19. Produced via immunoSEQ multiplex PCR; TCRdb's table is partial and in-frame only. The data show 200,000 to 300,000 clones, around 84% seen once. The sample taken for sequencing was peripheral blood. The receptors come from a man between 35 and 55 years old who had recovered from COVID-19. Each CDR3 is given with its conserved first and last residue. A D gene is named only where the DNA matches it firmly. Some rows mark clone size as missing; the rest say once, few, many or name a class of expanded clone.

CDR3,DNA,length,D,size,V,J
CASSSGLASSYEQYF,TGTGCCAGCAGCTCAGGGTTGGCTAGCTCCTACGAGCAGTACTTC,15,NA,NA,TRBV5-4,TRBJ2-7
CASSQDFRGGTDTQYF,TGCGCCAGCAGCCAAGATTTTCGGGGGGGCACAGATACGCAGTATTTT,16,TRBD2,NA,TRBV4-3,TRBJ2-3
CASSARKGTGSGQSSGNTIYF,TGTGCCAGCAGCGCCCGTAAGGGGACAGGGTCTGGTCAGAGCTCTGGAAACACCATATATTTT,21,TRBD1,NA,TRBV9,TRBJ1-3
CASGTTESVSGDTEAFF,TGCGCCAGCGGAACGACAGAGTCGGTTTCGGGGGACACTGAAGCTTTCTTT,17,NA,NA,TRBV5-1,TRBJ1-1
CATGRSGDYNEQFF,TGTGCCACCGGAAGGAGCGGGGATTACAATGAGCAGTTCTTC,14,TRBD2,NA,TRBV3-1/TRBV3-2,TRBJ2-1
CASSTGAGYGYTF,TGTGCCAGCAGCACAGGGGCAGGCTATGGCTACACCTTC,13,TRBD1,NA,TRBV12-3/TRBV12-4,TRBJ1-2
CASSLDAAGIEQYF,TGTGCCAGCAGCTTAGACGCAGCGGGGATCGAGCAGTACTTC,14,TRBD2,NA,TRBV7-8,TRBJ2-7
CASSSEGGEQYF,TGTGCCAGCAGTAGTGAAGGAGGTGAGCAGTACTTC,12,NA,NA,TRBV2,TRBJ2-7
CASSPGLGYEQYF,TGTGCCAGCAGCCCGGGACTAGGGTACGAGCAGTACTTC,13,TRBD2,NA,TRBV9,TRBJ2-7
CASSESLTYEQYF,TGTGCCAGCAGTGAATCTCTAACCTACGAGCAGTACTTC,13,NA,NA,TRBV6-1,TRBJ2-7
CASSFTGDISYEQYF,TGTGCCAGCAGTTTCACAGGGGACATCTCCTACGAGCAGTACTTC,15,TRBD1,NA,TRBV27,TRBJ2-7
CASSLAPLKETQYF,TGTGCCAGCAGCTTAGCTCCTTTAAAAGAGACCCAGTACTTC,14,NA,NA,TRBV7-9,TRBJ2-5
CASSDRGGGDEQFF,TGTGCCAGCTCCGACAGGGGAGGTGGCGATGAGCAGTTCTTC,14,TRBD1,NA,TRBV27,TRBJ2-1
CASSLGDSTNQPQHF,TGCGCCAGCAGCTTGGGGGACAGTACCAATCAGCCCCAGCATTTT,15,TRBD1,NA,TRBV5-1,TRBJ1-5
CAIRVTGRNTEAFF,TGTGCCATCAGGGTGACAGGACGGAACACTGAAGCTTTCTTT,14,NA,NA,TRBV10-3,TRBJ1-1
CASREIADYGYTF,TGTGCCAGTAGGGAGATTGCAGACTATGGCTACACCTTC,13,NA,NA,TRBV19,TRBJ1-2
CASSDRMSGNTIYF,TGTGCCAGTAGTGACAGGATGTCTGGAAACACCATATATTTT,14,NA,NA,TRBV19,TRBJ1-3
CASSLRQTPGNTIYF,TGTGCCAGCAGCTTGAGACAGACCCCTGGAAACACCATATATTTT,15,NA,NA,TRBV7-2,TRBJ1-3
CASRGARGAVAGLSYNEQFF,TGTGCCAGTAGGGGAGCGCGGGGGGCCGTAGCGGGGCTCTCCTACAATGAGCAGTTCTTC,20,TRBD2,NA,TRBV19,TRBJ2-1
CASSTLGEGETQYF,TGTGCCAGCAGCACCCTGGGAGAAGGGGAGACCCAGTACTTC,14,NA,NA,TRBV9,TRBJ2-5
CASSVDSVSGANVLTF,TGCGCCAGCAGCGTCGACAGCGTCTCTGGGGCCAACGTCCTGACTTTC,16,NA,NA,TRBV5-1,TRBJ2-6
CASSVEPPGREYNEQFF,TGTGCCAGCAGCGTAGAGCCGCCAGGGAGGGAGTACAATGAGCAGTTCTTC,17,TRBD2,NA,TRBV9,TRBJ2-1
CASSLDYRGNEKLFF,TGTGCCAGCAGCCTCGATTACAGGGGTAATGAAAAACTGTTTTTT,15,TRBD1,NA,TRBV7-8,TRBJ1-4
CASSPGKGQLNEKLFF,TGCGCCAGCAGCCCCGGGAAGGGACAACTTAATGAAAAACTGTTTTTT,16,NA,NA,TRBV4-1,TRBJ1-4
CASSSDAGGRSYGYTF,TGTGCCAGCAGCTCGGACGCGGGGGGGAGGTCGTATGGCTACACCTTC,16,NA,NA,TRBV3-1/TRBV3-2,TRBJ1-2
CASSPTGTDLYGYTF,TGTGCCAGCTCACCTACCGGGACAGACCTCTATGGCTACACCTTC,15,TRBD1,NA,TRBV18,TRBJ1-2
CAISELAATDTQYF,TGTGCCATCAGTGAGCTGGCTGCCACAGATACGCAGTATTTT,14,NA,NA,TRBV10-3,TRBJ2-3
CASSEGARGGGYTF,TGTGCCAGCAGTGAAGGTGCTAGAGGAGGCGGCTACACCTTC,14,NA,NA,TRBV2,TRBJ1-2
CASSHRDRDPGEQFF,TGTGCCAGCAGCCACCGGGACAGGGATCCCGGTGAGCAGTTCTTC,15,TRBD1,NA,TRBV16,TRBJ2-1
CASSQVSGTAYGYTF,TGTGCCAGCAGCCAAGTCTCCGGGACAGCATATGGCTACACCTTC,15,TRBD1,NA,TRBV3-1/TRBV3-2,TRBJ1-2
CASSYPSGLGTDTQYF,TGTGCCAGTAGTTATCCTAGCGGGCTGGGCACAGATACGCAGTATTTT,16,TRBD2,NA,TRBV19,TRBJ2-3
CASSISTGDRGLNTEAFF,TGTGCCAGTAGTATAAGTACCGGGGACAGGGGATTGAACACTGAAGCTTTCTTT,18,TRBD1,NA,TRBV19,TRBJ1-1
CASSLQGRGTEAFF,TGTGCCAGCAGTCTACAGGGCAGGGGTACTGAAGCTTTCTTT,14,NA,NA,TRBV6-2/TRBV6-3,TRBJ1-1
CASSLGQGQPQHF,TGTGCCAGCAGCTTAGGGCAGGGGCAGCCCCAGCATTTT,13,NA,NA,TRBV7-9,TRBJ1-5
CSVRRGEETQYF,TGCAGCGTCCGGAGGGGTGAAGAGACCCAGTACTTC,12,NA,once,TRBV29-1,TRBJ2-5
CASSAGTGSKGNTIYF,TGTGCCAGCAGCGCCGGGACAGGCTCAAAGGGAAACACCATATATTTT,16,TRBD1,NA,TRBV11-2,TRBJ1-3
CAWSSWAKGTDTQYF,TGTGCCTGGAGTTCTTGGGCGAAGGGGACAGATACGCAGTATTTT,15,NA,NA,TRBV30,TRBJ2-3
CASSLGGTGGETQYF,TGTGCCAGCAGCTTAGGAGGGACAGGGGGAGAGACCCAGTACTTC,15,TRBD1,NA,TRBV7-2,TRBJ2-5
CASSADRGGTEAFF,TGTGCCAGCAGCGCCGACAGGGGGGGCACTGAAGCTTTCTTT,14,TRBD1,NA,TRBV7-2,TRBJ1-1